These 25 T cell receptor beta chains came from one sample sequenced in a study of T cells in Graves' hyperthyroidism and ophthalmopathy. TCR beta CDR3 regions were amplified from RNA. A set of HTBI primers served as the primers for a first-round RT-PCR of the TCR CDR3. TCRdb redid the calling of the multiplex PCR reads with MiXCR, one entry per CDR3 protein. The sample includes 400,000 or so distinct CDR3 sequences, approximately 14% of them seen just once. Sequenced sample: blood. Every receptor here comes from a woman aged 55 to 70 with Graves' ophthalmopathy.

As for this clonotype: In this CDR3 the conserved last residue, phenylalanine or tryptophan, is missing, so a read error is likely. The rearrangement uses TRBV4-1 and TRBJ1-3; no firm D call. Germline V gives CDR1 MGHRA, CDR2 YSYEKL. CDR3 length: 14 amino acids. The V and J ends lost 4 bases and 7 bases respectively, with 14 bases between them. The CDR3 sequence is CASSPRRVRNTIYS. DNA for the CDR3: TGCGCCAGCAGCCCAAGGAGGGTAAGGAACACCATATATTCT.

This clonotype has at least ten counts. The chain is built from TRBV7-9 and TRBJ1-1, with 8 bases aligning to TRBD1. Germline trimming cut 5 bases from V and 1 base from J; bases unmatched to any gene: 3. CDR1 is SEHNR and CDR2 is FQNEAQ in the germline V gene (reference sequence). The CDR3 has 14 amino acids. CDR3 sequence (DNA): TGTGCCAGCAGCCGGGACAGGTGGAACACTGAAGCTTTCTTT. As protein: CASSRDRWNTEAFF.

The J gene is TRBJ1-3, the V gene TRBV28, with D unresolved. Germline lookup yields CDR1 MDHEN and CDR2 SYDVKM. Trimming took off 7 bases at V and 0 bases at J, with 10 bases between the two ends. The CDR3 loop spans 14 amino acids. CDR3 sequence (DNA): TGTGCCAGCATCCCCAATTTCTCTGGAAACACCATATATTTT. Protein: CASIPNFSGNTIYF.

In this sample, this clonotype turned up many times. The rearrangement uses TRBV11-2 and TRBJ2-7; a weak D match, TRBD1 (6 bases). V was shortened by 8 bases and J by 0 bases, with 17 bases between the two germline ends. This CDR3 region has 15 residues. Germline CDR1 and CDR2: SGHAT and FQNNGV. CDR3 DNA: TGTGCCAGCGGGGGCCAACAGCTTAGCTCCTACGAGCAGTACTTC. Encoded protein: CASGGQQLSSYEQYF.

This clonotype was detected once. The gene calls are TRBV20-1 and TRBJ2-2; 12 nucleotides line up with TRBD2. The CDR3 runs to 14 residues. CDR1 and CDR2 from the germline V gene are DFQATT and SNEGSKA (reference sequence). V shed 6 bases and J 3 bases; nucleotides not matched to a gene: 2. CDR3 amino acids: CSARLAGDTGELFF. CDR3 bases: TGCAGTGCCCGACTAGCGGGGGACACCGGGGAGCTGTTTTTT.

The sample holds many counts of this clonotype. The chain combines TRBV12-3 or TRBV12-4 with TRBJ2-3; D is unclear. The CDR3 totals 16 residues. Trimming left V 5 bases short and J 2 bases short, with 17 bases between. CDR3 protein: CASSLRALLDTDTQYF. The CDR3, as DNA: TGTGCCAGCAGTCTTCGGGCCTTACTCGACACAGATACGCAGTATTTT.

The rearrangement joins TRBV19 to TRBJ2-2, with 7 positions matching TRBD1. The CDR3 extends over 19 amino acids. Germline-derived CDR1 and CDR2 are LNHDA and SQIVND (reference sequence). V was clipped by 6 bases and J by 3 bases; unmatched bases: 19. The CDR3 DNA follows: TGTGCCAGTAGCGCGACAGGGAATTTGGGCTTCCCCTACACCGGGGAGCTGTTTTTT. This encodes CASSATGNLGFPYTGELFF.

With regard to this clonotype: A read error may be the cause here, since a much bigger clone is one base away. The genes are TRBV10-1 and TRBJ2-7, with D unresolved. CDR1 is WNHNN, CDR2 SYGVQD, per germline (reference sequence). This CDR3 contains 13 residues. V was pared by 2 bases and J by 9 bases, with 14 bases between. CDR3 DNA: TGCGCCAGCAGTGAGGCCGAGGCAACGGTGCAGTACTTC. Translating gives CASSEAEATVQYF.

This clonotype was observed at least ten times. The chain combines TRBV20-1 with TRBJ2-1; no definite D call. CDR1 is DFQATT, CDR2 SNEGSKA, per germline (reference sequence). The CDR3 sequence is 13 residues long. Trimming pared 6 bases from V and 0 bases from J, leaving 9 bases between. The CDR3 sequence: CSAERSSYNEQFF. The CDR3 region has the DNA TGCAGTGCGGAGAGGAGCTCCTACAATGAGCAGTTCTTC.

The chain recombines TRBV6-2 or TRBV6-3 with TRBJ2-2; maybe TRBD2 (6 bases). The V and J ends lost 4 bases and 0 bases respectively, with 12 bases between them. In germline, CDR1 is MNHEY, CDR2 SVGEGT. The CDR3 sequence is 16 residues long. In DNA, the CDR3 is TGTGCCAGCAGTTCCTACTGGGACTCGAACACCGGGGAGCTGTTTTTT. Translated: CASSSYWDSNTGELFF.

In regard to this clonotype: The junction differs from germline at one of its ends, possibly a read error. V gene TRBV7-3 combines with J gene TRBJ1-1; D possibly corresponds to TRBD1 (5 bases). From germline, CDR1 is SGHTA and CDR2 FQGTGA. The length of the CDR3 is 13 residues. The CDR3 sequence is CASSLDRNNEAFF. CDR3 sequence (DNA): TGTGCCAGCAGCCTTGACAGAAACAATGAAGCTTTCTTT.

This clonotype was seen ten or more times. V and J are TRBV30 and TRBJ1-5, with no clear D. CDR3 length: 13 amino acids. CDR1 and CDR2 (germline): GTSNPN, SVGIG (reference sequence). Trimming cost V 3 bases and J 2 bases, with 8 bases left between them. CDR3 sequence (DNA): TGTGCCTGGAGCGATACAGGCAATCAGCCCCAGCATTTT. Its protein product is CAWSDTGNQPQHF.

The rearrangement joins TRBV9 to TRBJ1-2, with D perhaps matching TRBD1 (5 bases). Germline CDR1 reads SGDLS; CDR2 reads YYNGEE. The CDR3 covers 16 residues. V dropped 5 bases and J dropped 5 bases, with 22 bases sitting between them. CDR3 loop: CASRQRDHTSSYGYTF. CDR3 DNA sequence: TGTGCCAGCAGGCAACGGGACCACACCTCGTCTTATGGCTACACCTTC.

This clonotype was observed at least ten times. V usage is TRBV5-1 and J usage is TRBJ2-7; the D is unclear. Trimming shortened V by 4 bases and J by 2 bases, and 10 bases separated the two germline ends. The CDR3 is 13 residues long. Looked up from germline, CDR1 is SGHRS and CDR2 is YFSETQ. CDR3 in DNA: TGCGCCAGCAGCACTGACTTGGCCTACGAGCAGTACTTC. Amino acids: CASSTDLAYEQYF. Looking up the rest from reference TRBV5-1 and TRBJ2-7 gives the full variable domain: KAGVTQTPRYLIKTRGQQVTLSCSPISGHRSVSWYQQTPGQGLQFLFEYFSETQRNKGNFPGRFSGRQFSNSRSEMNVSTLELGDSALYLCASSTDLAYEQYFGPGTRLTVT.

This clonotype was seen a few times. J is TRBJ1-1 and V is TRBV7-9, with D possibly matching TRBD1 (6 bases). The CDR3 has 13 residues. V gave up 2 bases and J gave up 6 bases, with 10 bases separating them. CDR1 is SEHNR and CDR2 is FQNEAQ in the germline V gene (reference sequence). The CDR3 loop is CASSLNSGAEAFF. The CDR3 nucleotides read TGTGCCAGCAGCTTAAACTCAGGGGCTGAAGCTTTCTTT.

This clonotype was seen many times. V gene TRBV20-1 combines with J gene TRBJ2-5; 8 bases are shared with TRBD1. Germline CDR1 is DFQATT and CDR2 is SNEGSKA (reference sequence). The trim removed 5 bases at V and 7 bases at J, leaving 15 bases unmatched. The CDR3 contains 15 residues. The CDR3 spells CSAALLQDGTGTQYF. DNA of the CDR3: TGCAGTGCTGCCCTTTTGCAGGACGGGACAGGGACCCAGTACTTC.

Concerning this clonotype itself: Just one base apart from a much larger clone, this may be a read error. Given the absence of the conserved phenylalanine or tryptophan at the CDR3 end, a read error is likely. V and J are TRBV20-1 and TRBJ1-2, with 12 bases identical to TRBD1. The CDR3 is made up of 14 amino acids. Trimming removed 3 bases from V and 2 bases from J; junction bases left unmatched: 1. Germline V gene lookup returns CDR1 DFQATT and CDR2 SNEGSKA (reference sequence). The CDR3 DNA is TGCAGTGCTAGCGGGACAGGGGGCAACTATGGCTACACCCTC. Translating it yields CSASGTGGNYGYTL.

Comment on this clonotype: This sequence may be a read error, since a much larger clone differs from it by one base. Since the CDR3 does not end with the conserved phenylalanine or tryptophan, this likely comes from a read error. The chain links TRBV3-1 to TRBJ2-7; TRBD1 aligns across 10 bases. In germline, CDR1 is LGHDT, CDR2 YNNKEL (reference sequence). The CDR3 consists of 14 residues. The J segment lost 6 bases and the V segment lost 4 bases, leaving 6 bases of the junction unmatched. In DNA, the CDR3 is TGTGCCAGCAGCCGGACAGGGGGAAGTGGCGAGCAGTACCTC. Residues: CASSRTGGSGEQYL.

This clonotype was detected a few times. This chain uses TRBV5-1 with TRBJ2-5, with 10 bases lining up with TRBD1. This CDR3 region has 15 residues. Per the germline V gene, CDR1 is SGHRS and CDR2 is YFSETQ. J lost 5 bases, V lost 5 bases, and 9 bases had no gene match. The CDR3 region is CASRAGTGDWETQYF. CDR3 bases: TGCGCCAGCAGAGCCGGGACAGGGGATTGGGAGACCCAGTACTTC.

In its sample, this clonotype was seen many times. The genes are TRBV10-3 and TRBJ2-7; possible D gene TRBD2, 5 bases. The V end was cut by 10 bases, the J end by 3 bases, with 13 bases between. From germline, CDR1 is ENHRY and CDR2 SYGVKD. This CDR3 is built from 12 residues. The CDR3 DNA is TGTGCCACCAGCGGTCAGAACTACGAGCAGTACTTC. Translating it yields CATSGQNYEQYF.

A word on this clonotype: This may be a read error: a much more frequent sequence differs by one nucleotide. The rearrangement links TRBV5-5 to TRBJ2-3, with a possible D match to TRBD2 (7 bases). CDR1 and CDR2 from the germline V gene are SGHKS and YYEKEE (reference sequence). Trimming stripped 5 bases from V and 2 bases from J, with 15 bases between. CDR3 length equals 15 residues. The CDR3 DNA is TGTGCCAGCAGGGACAGCGGGGCCCCCACAGATACGCAGTATTTT. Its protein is CASRDSGAPTDTQYF.

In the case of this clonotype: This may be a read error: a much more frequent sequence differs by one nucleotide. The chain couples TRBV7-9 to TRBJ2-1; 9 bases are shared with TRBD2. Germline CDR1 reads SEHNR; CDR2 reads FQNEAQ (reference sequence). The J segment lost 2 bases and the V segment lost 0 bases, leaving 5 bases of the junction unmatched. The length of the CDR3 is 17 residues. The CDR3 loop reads CASSLALAGSPYNEQFF. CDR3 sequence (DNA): TGTGCCAGCAGCTTAGCCCTAGCGGGGTCCCCCTACAATGAGCAGTTCTTC.

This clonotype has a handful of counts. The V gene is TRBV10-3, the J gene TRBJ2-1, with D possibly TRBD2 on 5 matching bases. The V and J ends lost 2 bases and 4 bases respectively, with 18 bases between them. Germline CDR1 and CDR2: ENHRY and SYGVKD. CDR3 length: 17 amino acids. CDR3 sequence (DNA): TGTGCCATCAGTGAGCGGGGAAAAGGCCTGGGGTACAATGAGCAGTTCTTC. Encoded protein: CAISERGKGLGYNEQFF.

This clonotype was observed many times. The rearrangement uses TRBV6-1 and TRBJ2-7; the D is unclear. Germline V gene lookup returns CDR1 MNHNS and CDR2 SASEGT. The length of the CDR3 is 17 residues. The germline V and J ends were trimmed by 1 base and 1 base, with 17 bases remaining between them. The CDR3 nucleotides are TGTGCCAGCAGTGAAGAACTGGACGCATATGATTCCTACGAGCAGTACTTC. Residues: CASSEELDAYDSYEQYF.

CDR3 DNA: TGTGCCAGCACCTCAGGGAGTGAGCAGTTCTTC. Amino acids: CASTSGSEQFF. The chain uses TRBV6-1 and TRBJ2-1, with D possibly called TRBD1 or TRBD2 (5 bases each). Trimming stripped 7 bases from V and 9 bases from J, with 10 bases between. The CDR3 is 11 residues long. Per germline, CDR1 MNHNS and CDR2 SASEGT.